A single sample gave rise to the 9 T cell receptor beta chains below, sequenced in a study of T cell repertoires in cytomegalovirus infection. Using its own MiXCR run on the reads, TCRdb lists one record per CDR3 protein. Here the sample spans approximately 500,000 distinct CDR3 sequences, 15% to 20% being singletons. Sequenced material: CD8+ T cells from PBMCs. The receptors here all came from a human donor in good health (CMV status not recorded). Some clones in this sample may be carry-over from other donors' samples.

In regard to this clonotype: Its ends do not fully match the called genes, so a read error is possible. V gene TRBV5-6 combines with J gene TRBJ1-3; D not certain. This CDR3 spans 15 amino acids. Germline lookup yields CDR1 SGHDT and CDR2 YYEEEE. The CDR3 is CASSLGSSSVNTIYF. The CDR3, as DNA: TGTGCCAGCAGCTTGGGGTCCAGCTCTGTAAACACCATATATTTT.

This clonotype was counted a single time. This is likely a read error, given that the CDR3 carries no conserved phenylalanine or tryptophan at its end. The chain links TRBV7-9 to TRBJ2-1; 14 bases are a match to TRBD2. CDR3 length: 16 amino acids. The germline CDR1 and CDR2 sequences are SEHNR and FQNEAQ (reference sequence). Trimming removed 6 bases from V and 3 bases from J; junction bases left unmatched: 4. CDR3 bases: TGTGCCAGCAGAGGGACTAGCGGGAGTTTCTACAATGAGCAGTTCTTA. It codes for CASRGTSGSFYNEQFL.

There are many counts of this clonotype. The CDR3 sequence: CASSYSGGGRTDTQYF. As DNA, the CDR3 is TGTGCCAGCAGTTACTCGGGCGGGGGGCGGACAGATACGCAGTATTTT. V usage is TRBV6-5 and J usage is TRBJ2-3, with TRBD2 matching 8 bases. CDR1 is MNHEY, CDR2 SVGAGI, per germline. This CDR3 contains 16 residues. Trimming at V came to 0 bases and at J to 3 bases, leaving 5 bases not matched to a gene.

This clonotype was detected only once. This may be a read error: a much more frequent sequence differs by one nucleotide. CDR3 nucleotide sequence: TGTGCTAGTGTTCCCCAGACAGGGACGAATGGCTACACCTTC. Encoded protein: CASVPQTGTNGYTF. V usage is TRBV12-5 and J usage is TRBJ1-2; TRBD1 matches 7 bases. The CDR3 is made up of 14 amino acids. The trim removed 7 bases at V and 6 bases at J, leaving 11 bases unmatched. Germline V gene data show CDR1 as LGHNT and CDR2 as FRNRAP.

The chain employs TRBV5-1 and TRBJ1-2, with D perhaps matching TRBD1 (6 bases). Germline V gives CDR1 SGHRS, CDR2 YFSETQ. Trimming stripped 6 bases from V and 4 bases from J, with 16 bases between. The CDR3 spans 14 residues. For the CDR3, the DNA is TGCGCCAGCACGACAGGAGAGGGTACCTATGGCTACACCTTC. Translating gives CASTTGEGTYGYTF. Variable domain in full (rest from reference TRBV5-1 and TRBJ1-2): KAGVTQTPRYLIKTRGQQVTLSCSPISGHRSVSWYQQTPGQGLQFLFEYFSETQRNKGNFPGRFSGRQFSNSRSEMNVSTLELGDSALYLCASTTGEGTYGYTFGSGTRLTVV.

This clonotype has a count of ten or more. The chain is built from TRBV6-1 and TRBJ2-7, with 7 bases that match TRBD2. Losses at the gene ends were 5 bases for V and 5 bases for J; bases not matched to a gene: 15. The CDR3 totals 16 residues. The germline CDR1 and CDR2 sequences are MNHNS and SASEGT. Written as DNA, the CDR3 is TGTGCCAGCAGTACCCTTTTGGGCGGGAGAAGCGACGAGCAGTACTTC. It translates to CASSTLLGGRSDEQYF.

This clonotype was found many times. The chain joins TRBV4-2 to TRBJ1-2; unclear D gene. Germline V gene lookup returns CDR1 LGHNA and CDR2 YNFKEQ. CDR3 length: 13 amino acids. Trimming stripped 8 bases from V and 4 bases from J, with 14 bases between. The CDR3 protein is CASVGEPIYGYTF. CDR3 nucleotide sequence: TGTGCCAGCGTTGGGGAACCAATCTATGGCTACACCTTC.

This clonotype was seen more than once but under ten times. The V call is TRBV6-5, the J call TRBJ1-3; no definite D call. The CDR3 has 12 residues. V was trimmed by 7 bases and J by 2 bases, leaving 6 bases between them. Germline V gene sequence: CDR1 MNHEY, CDR2 SVGAGI. The CDR3 coding sequence is TGTGCCAGCACCCACCCTGGAAACACCATATATTTT. Protein product: CASTHPGNTIYF.

A remark on this clonotype: This may come from a read error, since a much larger clone is one base off. The chain employs TRBV7-2 and TRBJ2-3, with TRBD2 as a possible D gene (5 bases). The V gene's germline CDR1 is SGHTA and CDR2 FQGNSA. This CDR3 is 14 amino acids long. CDR3 amino acids: CDSTSERRADTQYF. The CDR3 DNA reads TGTGACAGCACTAGTGAGAGGCGGGCAGATACGCAGTATTTT.